The 32 T cell receptor beta chains reported below all come from one sample, sequenced in a study of Ad26.COV2.S vaccination and SARS-CoV-2 variants. Treatment of the sample: some 19 received Ad26.COV2.S at low or high dose, single or two shots; 5 received placebo; per-sample allocation not given. The samples date from day 63 after the first vaccine or placebo injection. The protocol was immunoSEQ multiplex PCR, while the TCRdb copy is restricted to in-frame clones and leaves out a portion. Altogether some 290,000 clones are present, about 86% being singletons, with the ten largest covering more than 1.5%. The sample here was peripheral blood, taken in a trial of Ad26.COV2.S vaccine versus placebo. The receptors stem from a person aged 18-65 years who received the Ad26.COV2.S COVID-19 vaccine or a placebo.

This chain connects TRBV7-8 to TRBJ2-3; a weak D match, TRBD1 (6 bases). Germline V CDR1 and CDR2: SGHVS, FQNEAQ. The CDR3 has 15 amino acids. Between the trimmed V and J ends, which lost 2 bases and 6 bases, there was a span of 15 bases. CDR3 DNA: TGTGCCAGCAGCTTACAGGGGTCCTCTGGGGATACGCAGTATTTT. It specifies CASSLQGSSGDTQYF. Filled out from reference TRBV7-8 and TRBJ2-3, the complete variable domain reads GAGVSQSPRYKVAKRGQDVALRCDPISGHVSLFWYQQALGQGPEFLTYFQNEAQLDKSGLPSDRFFAERPEGSVSTLKIQRTQQEDSAVYLCASSLQGSSGDTQYFGPGTRLTVL.

J is TRBJ1-1 and V is TRBV19; 8 bases map to TRBD1. The CDR3 extends over 14 amino acids. Per germline, CDR1 LNHDA and CDR2 SQIVND (reference sequence). Trimming cost V 6 bases and J 4 bases; bases outside gene matches: 7. This CDR3 is CASRRQGMGTEAFF. Here the CDR3 DNA reads TGTGCCAGTAGACGACAGGGGATGGGCACTGAAGCTTTCTTT.

With regard to this clone: Other nucleotide sequences from this sample produce the same CDR3. The gene calls are TRBV5-1 and TRBJ1-5; tentative D call: TRBD1 (5 bases). In germline, CDR1 is SGHRS, CDR2 YFSETQ. CDR3 length: 14 residues. V lost 0 bases and J lost 2, with 6 bases in between. The CDR3: CASSLGGGNQPQHF. CDR3 DNA: TGCGCCAGCAGCTTGGGAGGGGGCAATCAGCCCCAGCATTTT.

J is TRBJ2-2 and V is TRBV6-4; D gene unclear. The CDR3 sequence is 14 residues long. V shed 5 bases and J shed 1 base, with 8 bases lying between them. Germline lookup yields CDR1 MRHNA and CDR2 SNTAGT. The CDR3 spells CASSLQRNTGELFF. The CDR3, as DNA: TGTGCCAGCAGTCTACAGAGGAACACCGGGGAGCTGTTTTTT.

The chain has TRBV7-2 and TRBJ2-1; 7 positions agree with TRBD2. The CDR3 is 16 residues long. Germline V lookup: CDR1 SGHTA, CDR2 FQGNSA. V gave up 5 bases and J gave up 4 bases; unmatched junction bases: 11. The CDR3 here is CASSDRAGGFYNEQFF. CDR3 in DNA: TGTGCCAGCAGCGATCGGGCCGGGGGGTTTTACAATGAGCAGTTCTTC.

The chain couples TRBV6-6 to TRBJ2-4; D is perhaps TRBD1 or TRBD2 (5 bases each). V was cut by 6 bases and J by 5 bases, with 20 bases left in between. Germline CDR1 reads MNHNY; CDR2 reads SVGAGI (reference sequence). The CDR3 length is 16 residues. The CDR3 reads CASRETTGDGENIQYF. The DNA for the CDR3 is TGTGCCAGCAGGGAAACTACCGGGGACGGGGAAAACATTCAGTACTTC.

The chain couples TRBV19 to TRBJ1-1; tentatively, D is TRBD1 (5 bases). The CDR3 contains 11 residues. Trimming cost V 3 bases and J 8 bases, with 7 bases left between them. The germline V gene encodes CDR1 LNHDA and CDR2 SQIVND (reference sequence). The CDR3 nucleotides are TGTGCCAGTAGTATCAGGGACGAAGCTTTCTTT. Its translation: CASSIRDEAFF.

This chain connects TRBV15 to TRBJ2-1; D might be TRBD2 (6 bases). CDR3 length: 16 amino acids. V was shortened by 5 bases and J by 8 bases, with 22 bases between the two germline ends. Germline lookup yields CDR1 LNHNV and CDR2 YYDKDF (reference sequence). The CDR3: CATSRAGTDKGDEQFF. The CDR3 DNA reads TGTGCCACCAGCCGAGCGGGTACGGACAAGGGCGATGAGCAGTTCTTC.

The count of this clone is one. The chain combines TRBV4-2 with TRBJ1-2; 12 bases match TRBD1. The CDR3 is made up of 15 amino acids. Germline V gene sequence: CDR1 LGHNA, CDR2 YNFKEQ. Trimming at V came to 0 bases and at J to 8 bases, leaving 4 bases not matched to a gene. This chain's CDR3 is CASSQDRDRGRGYTF. The CDR3 nucleotides are TGTGCCAGCAGCCAAGATAGGGACAGGGGGCGCGGCTACACCTTC.

The J gene is TRBJ1-1, the V gene TRBV5-6, with D unresolved. The CDR3 totals 14 residues. The V end lost 2 bases, the J end lost 4 bases, and 12 bases lay between the germline ends. Germline values: CDR1 SGHDT, CDR2 YYEEEE. CDR3 region: CASSLFGIRTEAFF. In DNA, the CDR3 is TGTGCCAGCAGCTTATTCGGAATTCGCACTGAAGCTTTCTTT.

The J gene is TRBJ2-5, the V gene TRBV5-6; TRBD1 is a possible D gene (6 bases). This CDR3 comprises 13 residues. Trimming took 4 bases from V and 6 from J, leaving 13 bases between them. Germline V CDR1 and CDR2: SGHDT, YYEEEE. The CDR3 nucleotides read TGTGCCAGCAGCGGCGACAGGTGGCAGACCCAGTACTTC. This sequence encodes CASSGDRWQTQYF.

This chain uses TRBV7-8 with TRBJ2-4; 11 bases align to TRBD2. V shed 4 bases, J shed 2 bases, and the junction held 16 bases outside the gene matches. The CDR3 is made up of 20 amino acids. Germline-derived CDR1 and CDR2 are SGHVS and FQNEAQ. The CDR3 nucleotides are TGTGCCAGCAGCTGGGAGACTAGCGGGGTTTCGATCGGGTCCAAAAACATTCAGTACTTC. Translation: CASSWETSGVSIGSKNIQYF.

This clone was recorded once. The V and J genes are TRBV5-5 and TRBJ1-2; D unclear. CDR1 and CDR2 from the germline V gene are SGHKS and YYEKEE (reference sequence). V was trimmed by 7 bases and J by 1 base, leaving 5 bases between them. The CDR3 sequence is 11 residues long. As DNA, the CDR3 is TGTGCCAGCTCGAGTAACTATGGCTACACCTTC. Translated: CASSSNYGYTF. Full variable domain (rest looked up from reference TRBV5-5 and TRBJ1-2): DAGVTQSPTHLIKTRGQQVTLRCSPISGHKSVSWYQQVLGQGPQFIFQYYEKEERGRGNFPDRFSARQFPNYSSELNVNALLLGDSALYLCASSSNYGYTFGSGTRLTVV.

This chain links TRBV29-1 with TRBJ1-6; D is undetermined. Per the germline V gene, CDR1 is SQVTM and CDR2 is ANQGSEA. V was clipped by 3 bases and J by 10 bases, with 16 bases between them. This CDR3 comprises 14 residues. DNA of the CDR3: TGCAGCGTTGAGAGGCTACTACCAGGATCACCCCTCCACTTT. Amino acid sequence: CSVERLLPGSPLHF.

The gene calls are TRBV3-1 (or the pseudogene TRBV3-2) and TRBJ1-1; D is unclear. Trimming took 1 base from V and 4 from J, leaving 13 bases between them. The CDR3 extends over 15 amino acids. The germline V gene encodes CDR1 LGHDT and CDR2 YNNKEL (reference sequence). The CDR3 loop is CASSQVAGSGTEAFF. In DNA, the CDR3 is TGTGCCAGCAGCCAAGTTGCGGGGTCGGGCACTGAAGCTTTCTTT.

The J gene is TRBJ1-2, the V gene TRBV4-3; 11 bases fit TRBD1. This CDR3 has 14 amino acids. CDR1 and CDR2 from the germline V gene are LGHNA and YSLEER. With V trimmed by 1 base and J by 7 bases, 2 bases remained unmatched. CDR3 in amino acids: CASSQGTGGGGYTF. The DNA of the CDR3 is TGCGCCAGCAGCCAAGGGACAGGGGGCGGTGGCTACACCTTC.

The rearrangement links TRBV10-3 to TRBJ1-2; weak D call: TRBD1 (6 bases). CDR3 length: 12 residues. The V gene lost 5 bases and the J gene lost 8 bases, with 12 bases spanning the gap. CDR1 and CDR2 (germline): ENHRY, SYGVKD. CDR3 DNA sequence: TGTGCCATCAGTAAGACAGGAGAGGGCTACACCTTC. Its protein product is CAISKTGEGYTF.

This clone was seen more than once but under ten times. The chain is built from TRBV19 and TRBJ2-4; TRBD1 aligns across 8 bases. The junction had 8 bases not matched to a gene; V was cut back by 3 bases and J by 4 bases. Germline V gene data show CDR1 as LNHDA and CDR2 as SQIVND (reference sequence). This CDR3 contains 16 residues. CDR3 nucleotides: TGTGCCAGTAGTATTCTTGGACAGGGTGCTAAAAACATTCAGTACTTC. This codes for CASSILGQGAKNIQYF.

The CDR3 loop reads CASSESLGGGPTDTQYF. In nucleotides, the CDR3 is TGTGCCAGCAGTGAGTCCCTTGGCGGAGGCCCCACAGATACGCAGTATTTT. The chain links TRBV25-1 to TRBJ2-3; possible D gene TRBD2, 5 bases. From germline, CDR1 is MGHDK and CDR2 SYGVNS. This CDR3 has 17 amino acids. V lost 3 bases and J 2 bases, leaving 18 bases between the germline ends.

This rearrangement joins TRBV30 to TRBJ1-1, with TRBD1 as a possible D gene (5 bases). Deletions cut 3 bases from V and 1 base from J, with 12 bases between. The CDR3 has 14 amino acids. Germline V gives CDR1 GTSNPN, CDR2 SVGIG (reference sequence). CDR3 coding DNA: TGTGCCTGGAGGCTCAGGGCAGGGAACACTGAAGCTTTCTTT. Translated, it gives CAWRLRAGNTEAFF.

This chain connects TRBV2 to TRBJ1-5, with D possibly matching TRBD1 (6 bases). The germline V and J ends were trimmed by 4 bases and 0 bases, with 10 bases remaining between them. CDR3 length equals 15 residues. Germline lookup yields CDR1 SNHLY and CDR2 FYNNEI. CDR3 coding DNA: TGTGCCAGCAGTGTTAGGGGGGGTAGCAATCAGCCCCAGCATTTT. This sequence encodes CASSVRGGSNQPQHF.

The genes are TRBV12-5 and TRBJ1-1; no clear D. In germline, CDR1 is LGHNT, CDR2 FRNRAP. The V end was cut by 5 bases, the J end by 10 bases, with 11 bases between. This CDR3 has 11 residues. CDR3 sequence: CASGRGPGAFF. CDR3 coding DNA: TGTGCTAGTGGTCGAGGGCCGGGAGCTTTCTTT.

The chain combines TRBV6-2 or TRBV6-3 with TRBJ1-5, with D tentatively TRBD1 (5 bases). Trimming shortened V by 3 bases and J by 4 bases, and 10 bases separated the two germline ends. Germline CDR1 and CDR2: MNHEY and SVGEGT. This CDR3 contains 14 residues. This CDR3 reads CASSYYRGNQPQHF. The CDR3 DNA reads as TGTGCCAGCAGTTATTATCGGGGGAATCAGCCCCAGCATTTT.

The gene calls are TRBV5-4 and TRBJ2-7; possibly TRBD1 for D (6 bases). The V and J ends lost 1 base and 5 bases respectively, with 13 bases between them. The CDR3 loop spans 14 amino acids. Germline-derived CDR1 and CDR2 are SGHNT and YYREEE (reference sequence). In DNA, the CDR3 is TGTGCCAGCAGCTTGAGTTACAGGGCCCACGAGCAGTACTTC. It yields the protein CASSLSYRAHEQYF.

This chain connects TRBV7-2 to TRBJ2-2; TRBD2 might be the D (5 bases). This CDR3 comprises 13 residues. Germline values: CDR1 SGHTA, CDR2 FQGNSA. V lost 2 bases, J lost 7 bases, and 8 bases lay in between. This CDR3 reads CASSLSGIGELFF. CDR3 coding DNA: TGTGCCAGCAGCTTATCCGGGATCGGGGAGCTGTTTTTT.

The rearrangement joins TRBV7-3 to TRBJ2-2; D is unresolved. CDR1 and CDR2 from the germline V gene are SGHTA and FQGTGA. This CDR3 has 15 amino acids. V was cut by 8 bases and J by 1 base, with 14 bases left in between. The CDR3 is CASQSAGRNTGELFF. DNA for the CDR3: TGTGCCAGCCAGTCGGCAGGCCGGAACACCGGGGAGCTGTTTTTT.

The rearrangement links TRBV30 to TRBJ1-2; tentative D call: TRBD1 (6 bases). In germline, CDR1 is GTSNPN, CDR2 SVGIG (reference sequence). V lost 4 bases and J 5 bases, leaving 14 bases between the germline ends. CDR3 length: 13 residues. CDR3 amino acids: CAWKYGGLYGYTF. The CDR3 DNA reads TGTGCCTGGAAGTATGGGGGGCTTTATGGCTACACCTTC.

V is TRBV9 and J is TRBJ2-3; D perhaps matches TRBD1 (5 bases). The CDR3 is made up of 16 amino acids. Germline V gene data show CDR1 as SGDLS and CDR2 as YYNGEE. The ends were cut back, 4 bases at V and 1 base at J, with 16 bases in the middle. CDR3 loop: CASSPYLAGRTDTQYF. CDR3 DNA: TGTGCCAGCAGCCCCTACCTGGCAGGGCGCACAGATACGCAGTATTTT.

The chain joins TRBV5-4 to TRBJ2-3; TRBD2 matches at 7 bases. Germline CDR1 reads SGHNT; CDR2 reads YYREEE (reference sequence). This CDR3 spans 16 amino acids. V was pared by 3 bases and J by 2 bases, with 9 bases of the junction left unmatched. For the CDR3, the DNA is TGTGCCAGCAGCTCCCGGGAGCGGGGAGACACAGATACGCAGTATTTT. Its translation: CASSSRERGDTDTQYF.

The J gene is TRBJ2-3, the V gene TRBV3-1 (or the pseudogene TRBV3-2), with 9 positions matching TRBD1. The V gene's germline CDR1 is LGHDT and CDR2 YNNKEL (reference sequence). This CDR3 is built from 17 residues. J gave up 4 bases and V 4 bases, and 12 bases lay outside the gene matches. CDR3 protein: CASSPFYTGGSADTQYF. In nucleotides, the CDR3 is TGTGCCAGCAGCCCTTTCTATACAGGGGGCAGCGCAGATACGCAGTATTTT.

V and J are TRBV6-2 or TRBV6-3 and TRBJ2-1, with 9 bases fitting TRBD2. Per germline, CDR1 MNHEY and CDR2 SVGEGT. V was clipped by 4 bases and J by 4 bases; unmatched bases: 17. The length of the CDR3 is 19 residues. The CDR3 DNA is TGTGCCAGCAGTTCAGCTACTAGCGGGCTCGAGACGGTTTACAATGAGCAGTTCTTC. Protein sequence: CASSSATSGLETVYNEQFF.

The rearrangement joins TRBV29-1 to TRBJ2-1; D remains ambiguous. The CDR3 consists of 14 residues. V lost 2 bases and J lost 4, with 12 bases in between. Germline CDR1 is SQVTM and CDR2 is ANQGSEA. CDR3 protein: CSVESRWAYNEQFF. The CDR3 DNA reads TGCAGCGTTGAATCGCGTTGGGCTTACAATGAGCAGTTCTTC.